This TCR beta chain is from a study of cytomegalovirus exposure and HLA in healthy donors. Germline CDR1 is MNHEY and CDR2 is SVGAGI. Trimming removed 2 bases at V and 9 bases at J, with 13 bases between. This CDR3 has 14 residues. Study results and caveats: A prior analysis recorded that most TCR beta V segments were productive about 90% or about 30% of the time. Later analysis showed TCR association rates varying by HLA locus, highest for DRB1 and lowest for HLA-C. Analysis performed later found more than 15,000 TCR beta sequences associated with HLA alleles at 0.05 false discovery rate. Information on immune exposure was restricted to one variable (CMV serostatus).

This PCR relied on a set of 60 Vbeta primers and 13 Jbeta primers. The repertoire was sequenced with immunoSEQ multiplex PCR; TCRdb's copy has only in-frame clones and lacks some. The data hold about 40,000 clones, with around three fifths observed a single time. For this clone: Its matching antigen is unknown.

The V call is TRBV6-5, the J call TRBJ2-2; tentative D call: TRBD2 (6 bases). The TCR comes from a man aged 50 to 59 in good health and CMV-seropositive. The sequenced sample consisted of PBMCs. CDR3 bases: TGTGCCAGCAGTTACGGGGGGTGGGGCAGGGAGCTGTTTTTT. It yields the protein CASSYGGWGRELFF.